What follows is one TCR beta chain and its context. Its antigen is not identified. Ophthalmopathy absent within 18 months of follow-up marked hyperthyroidism as stable. This entry belongs to a study of Graves' ophthalmopathy and Graves' hyperthyroidism. General study findings and limits: The study's model predicted ophthalmopathy progression at 70.59% sensitivity and about 72% specificity. Blood repertoires reportedly contained most expanded thyroid clonotypes above 0.001 frequency.

CDR3 regions of TCR beta were amplified from RNA transcripts. First-round RT-PCR used HTBI primers; second-round multiplex PCR followed. TCRdb called the multiplex PCR reads again in MiXCR, with one record for every CDR3 protein. The sample lists a few hundred thousand distinct CDR3 sequences, 17% seen once, with 2.4% in the top ten. Source material: peripheral blood. This clonotype originated in an adult woman with stable Graves' hyperthyroidism.

The CDR3 is CASSDVGGEAFF. DNA for the CDR3: TGTGCCAGCAGTGATGTGGGGGGTGAAGCTTTCTTT. This chain links TRBV6-1 with TRBJ1-1, with D tentatively TRBD1 (5 bases). V was clipped by 3 bases and J by 7 bases, with 9 bases between them. The CDR3 consists of 12 residues. Germline V CDR1 and CDR2: MNHNS, SASEGT.